The clone carrying this TCR beta chain was observed a single time. What it binds is unknown. This entry comes from a study of regulatory T cells in long-lasting Graves disease. Study information: Graves' disease counted as persistent after over 5 years of antithyroid drugs with positive TSH receptor antibodies. Study observations and caveats: Among the persistent patients, 2,500 to 3,000 public clonotypes were shared, more than the approximately 970 shared among new patients. Peripheral blood, not thyroid tissue, was the sole material studied.

Building of the TCR beta libraries involved iRepertoire HTBI primers and Arm-PCR of CDR3 regions. TCRdb recomputed calls from the multiplex PCR reads with MiXCR, one row per CDR3 protein. The table includes roughly 700,000 distinct CDR3 sequences, about 32% detected once. The CDR3 totals 16 residues. From germline, CDR1 is MNHNS and CDR2 SASEGT. With 2 bases removed from V and 1 base from J, the gap between germline ends came to 14 bases. Time point indicated: persistent/refractory GD, antithyroid drugs over 5 years with positive TRAb. There was RNA extracted from PBMCs, and the TCR library was made from it. Approximately 10 milliliters of peripheral blood went into EDTA tubes.

The chain links TRBV6-1 to TRBJ1-1; D gene unclear. Sequencing was performed on peripheral blood mononuclear cells (PBMCs), taken when the disease was refractory, from a patient treated with antithyroid drugs. This TCR was recovered from a female donor with Graves disease. The CDR3 here is CASSESYRGSNTEAFF. The CDR3 DNA sequence: TGTGCCAGCAGTGAAAGCTATAGAGGTTCGAACACTGAAGCTTTCTTT.